This is a list of T cell receptor beta chains from one sample in a study of blood T cell repertoires in COVID-19. Produced via immunoSEQ multiplex PCR; TCRdb's table is partial and in-frame only. The sample has fewer than 200,000 clones, about 80% seen once. The sequenced sample was peripheral blood. The receptors stem from a woman in her 40s with COVID-19, enrolled during active disease. Both conserved end residues are part of each CDR3. Fields, in order: V gene, clone size, D gene, J gene, CDR3 DNA, CDR3 protein. D genes are given only for firm matches. Size is omitted from some rows. Given values are once, few, many or a class for expanded clones.

TRBV28,.,.,TRBJ1-4,TGTGCCAGCATTCCCGGGGGGGGACTGCGTAATGAAAAACTGTTTTTT,CASIPGGGLRNEKLFF
TRBV29-1,.,.,TRBJ2-2,TGCAGCGTTGTACAGGGAGGGACCGGGGAGCTGTTTTTT,CSVVQGGTGELFF
TRBV19,.,.,TRBJ1-5,TGTGCCAGTAGTCCCAGGGCAGGGGATTATAGCAATCAGCCCCAGCATTTT,CASSPRAGDYSNQPQHF
TRBV5-4,.,TRBD2,TRBJ2-1,TGTGCCGCGGCGGGAGGGCCCTACAATGAGCAGTTCTTC,CAAAGGPYNEQFF
TRBV11-2,.,TRBD1,TRBJ2-2,TGTGCCAGCAGCTTCACCGGGACAGGGGATCCCGGGGAGCTGTTTTTT,CASSFTGTGDPGELFF
TRBV2,.,.,TRBJ1-2,TGTGCCAGCACCCCTGGGGGGGCAGGGGTGGATGGCTACACCTTC,CASTPGGAGVDGYTF
TRBV12-3/TRBV12-4,.,.,TRBJ1-6,TGTGCCAGCAGTTACAGTAATTCACCCCTCCACTTT,CASSYSNSPLHF
TRBV7-6,.,.,TRBJ2-7,TGTGCCAGCAGCCGCTCCGGGACACCGATCGACGAGCAGTACTTC,CASSRSGTPIDEQYF
TRBV9,.,TRBD1,TRBJ2-3,TGTGCCAGCAGCGACGGGACAGGGGCCACAGATACGCAGTATTTT,CASSDGTGATDTQYF
TRBV28,once,TRBD2,TRBJ2-1,TGTGCCAGCAGTTCGCCAAAAAATGGACTAGCGGTCCCTGAGCAGTTCTTC,CASSSPKNGLAVPEQFF
TRBV6-4,.,.,TRBJ2-2,TGTGCCAGCAGTCCCAAGGGGTCAGCGAACACCGGGGAGCTGTTTTTT,CASSPKGSANTGELFF
TRBV9,.,.,TRBJ2-3,TGTGCCAGCGGAAGCGGACAGATCACAGATACGCAGTATTTT,CASGSGQITDTQYF
TRBV19,.,.,TRBJ1-4,TGTGCCAGTGGGGCTGGAAGGAGTGAAGCAACTAATGAAAAACTGTTTTTT,CASGAGRSEATNEKLFF
TRBV27,.,TRBD2,TRBJ2-3,TGTGCCAGCAGTTTTTCCGGACTAGCGGGCACAGATACGCAGTATTTT,CASSFSGLAGTDTQYF
TRBV30,.,TRBD1,TRBJ1-4,TGTGCCTGGAGCATACGGACAGGGGGGGGTGAAAAACTGTTTTTT,CAWSIRTGGGEKLFF
TRBV7-8,few,.,TRBJ2-5,TGTGCCAGCAGCTTAGGGACACACCAAGAGACCCAGTACTTC,CASSLGTHQETQYF
TRBV27,.,.,TRBJ1-1,TGTGCCAGCAGTTTAAAGGGGCAGACTGAAGCTTTCTTT,CASSLKGQTEAFF
TRBV6-4,.,TRBD2,TRBJ2-3,TGTGCCAGCAGTGAAGTTGGACAGGTGACCGGACTAGCGCTCTATACGCAGTATTTT,CASSEVGQVTGLALYTQYF
TRBV3-1/TRBV3-2,.,TRBD2,TRBJ2-3,TGTGCCAGCAGCCCGGGACTATACACAGATACGCAGTATTTT,CASSPGLYTDTQYF
TRBV9,.,.,TRBJ1-2,TGTGCCAGCAGCTTAGCTGGCAGGGATTATGGCTACACCTTC,CASSLAGRDYGYTF
TRBV7-9,.,TRBD1,TRBJ2-5,TGTGCCAGCAGCCCGGACAGGGGACGTATTGAGACCCAGTACTTC,CASSPDRGRIETQYF
TRBV2,.,.,TRBJ1-4,TGTGCCAGCAGCGGCTCGACGGACAGTAATGAAAAACTGTTTTTT,CASSGSTDSNEKLFF
TRBV5-4,.,.,TRBJ1-1,TGTGCCAGCAGCTTTGGGAGCACTGAAGCTTTCTTT,CASSFGSTEAFF
TRBV5-4,.,TRBD2,TRBJ2-1,TGTGCCAGCAGCTTGGCGGCTAGCGGGGGAATATACAATGAGCAGTTCTTC,CASSLAASGGIYNEQFF
TRBV14,.,.,TRBJ2-5,TGTGCCAGCAGCCAAGATCGCAGGGAGACCCAGTACTTC,CASSQDRRETQYF
TRBV2,.,.,TRBJ2-4,TGTGCCAGCATTCAAGGGAGAGCCAAAAACATTCAGTACTTC,CASIQGRAKNIQYF
TRBV5-1,once,TRBD2,TRBJ2-7,TGCGCCAGCAGCGCGGGGGACGGGGCCTACGAGCAGTACTTC,CASSAGDGAYEQYF
TRBV2,.,TRBD1,TRBJ2-2,TGTGCCAGCAAAGGGGGCAACTGGAACGGGGAGCTGTTTTTT,CASKGGNWNGELFF
TRBV28,once,.,TRBJ2-1,TGTGCCAGCCGAGGACTCCTATACAATGAGCAGTTCTTC,CASRGLLYNEQFF
TRBV30,.,.,TRBJ1-2,TGTGCCTGGGTCCCCGCGGGAGCAGCTAACTATGGCTACACCTTC,CAWVPAGAANYGYTF
TRBV18,.,.,TRBJ1-1,TGTGCCAGCTCACCAACCGGGACAGAAGCTTTCTTT,CASSPTGTEAFF
TRBV29-1,.,TRBD1,TRBJ2-2,TGCAGCACGGGACAGGGCGGCACCGGGGAGCTGTTTTTT,CSTGQGGTGELFF
TRBV6-9,.,.,TRBJ2-7,TGTGCCAGCATCCCGACGCGGACGTCCAGGGGGGCTATGTACGAGCAGTACTTC,CASIPTRTSRGAMYEQYF
TRBV19,.,TRBD1,TRBJ1-1,TGTGCCAGTCTACAGGGGTACACTGAAGCTTTCTTT,CASLQGYTEAFF
TRBV4-2,.,.,TRBJ1-2,TGTGCCAGCAGCCAAGCGTCAGGGCAGGGCCTTTATGGCTACACCTTC,CASSQASGQGLYGYTF
TRBV6-5,.,.,TRBJ2-7,TGTGCCAGCAGTTACGGCGAGGGAGTGGGCGAGCAGTACTTC,CASSYGEGVGEQYF
TRBV7-9,.,.,TRBJ1-4,TGTGCCAGTCAGGCGTATAATGAAAAACTGTTTTTT,CASQAYNEKLFF
TRBV21-1,.,.,TRBJ2-2,TGTGCCAGCAGCTCCCGACAATCGAACACCGGGGAGCTGTTTTTT,CASSSRQSNTGELFF